The 27 T cell receptor beta chains listed next were all sequenced from one sample in a study of blood T cell repertoires in COVID-19. Sequenced by immunoSEQ multiplex PCR; TCRdb stores in-frame clones only, minus some. The sample consists of 50,000 to 70,000 clones, about nine tenths of them appearing once. The source material was peripheral blood. The receptors stem from a human donor with active COVID-19. The donor label of this sample is uncertain.

J is TRBJ1-2 and V is TRBV4-1, with 7 bases fitting TRBD1. Germline loops: CDR1 MGHRA, CDR2 YSYEKL. The length of the CDR3 is 16 residues. V shed 5 bases, J shed 4 bases, and the junction held 13 bases outside the gene matches. The CDR3 coding sequence is TGCGCCAGCAGCTTATCCCCGGGGGACAGAATCTATGGCTACACCTTC. Its protein is CASSLSPGDRIYGYTF.

This chain joins TRBV7-8 and TRBJ1-6; 11 bases align to TRBD1. After removal of 4 bases from V and 14 bases from J, the junction contained 10 bases not matched to a gene. Germline-derived CDR1 and CDR2 are SGHVS and FQNEAQ. The CDR3 has 15 amino acids. The CDR3 DNA reads as TGTGCCAGCAGCTGGCCGGGACAGGGGGTATTGGCCCTCCACTTT. This gives the protein CASSWPGQGVLALHF.

The rearrangement joins TRBV7-8 to TRBJ2-7, with TRBD1 matching 9 bases. V lost 2 bases and J lost 5; bases outside the gene matches: 7. The CDR3 contains 15 residues. Per germline, CDR1 SGHVS and CDR2 FQNEAQ. The CDR3, as DNA: TGTGCCAGCAGCTTAAGGACAGGGGCACCTCACGAGCAGTACTTC. Translating gives CASSLRTGAPHEQYF. The full variable domain, in which reference TRBV7-8 and TRBJ2-7 provide the parts outside the CDR3, is GAGVSQSPRYKVAKRGQDVALRCDPISGHVSLFWYQQALGQGPEFLTYFQNEAQLDKSGLPSDRFFAERPEGSVSTLKIQRTQQEDSAVYLCASSLRTGAPHEQYFGPGTRLTVT.

The chain's CDR3 is CASSRKGAGAYNEQFF. CDR3 DNA: TGTGCCAGCAGTCGTAAAGGGGCTGGGGCCTACAATGAGCAGTTCTTC. The V and J genes are TRBV14 and TRBJ2-1; D might be TRBD1 (5 bases). V shed 6 bases and J shed 2 bases, with 17 bases lying between them. Germline V gene lookup returns CDR1 SGHDN and CDR2 FVKESK. This CDR3 is 16 amino acids long.

The genes are TRBV20-1 and TRBJ1-1; D uncertain. The germline V gene encodes CDR1 DFQATT and CDR2 SNEGSKA (reference sequence). The V gene lost 3 bases and the J gene lost 6 bases, with 8 bases spanning the gap. CDR3 length: 11 residues. The CDR3 coding sequence is TGCAGTGCTAGTCAGGAACCTGAAGCTTTCTTT. Protein sequence: CSASQEPEAFF.

The CDR3 reads CANSGGPSEQFF. CDR3 sequence (DNA): TGTGCCAATAGCGGGGGGCCATCGGAGCAGTTCTTC. V gene TRBV15 combines with J gene TRBJ2-1; 10 nucleotides agree with TRBD2. Looked up from germline, CDR1 is LNHNV and CDR2 is YYDKDF (reference sequence). Trimming took 10 bases from V and 10 from J; bases not matched to a gene: 7. This CDR3 region has 12 residues. Full variable domain (rest looked up from reference TRBV15 and TRBJ2-1): DAMVIQNPRYQVTQFGKPVTLSCSQTLNHNVMYWYQQKSSQAPKLLFHYYDKDFNNEADTPDNFQSRRPNTSFCFLDIRSPGLGDTAMYLCANSGGPSEQFFGPGTRLTVL.

The chain recombines TRBV5-8 with TRBJ2-2, with 11 bases aligning to TRBD1. This CDR3 has 16 residues. Germline V gene sequence: CDR1 SGHTS, CDR2 YDEGEE. V shed 2 bases and J 2 bases; nucleotides not matched to a gene: 2. The CDR3 region is CASSFWTGGNTGELFF. The DNA of the CDR3 is TGTGCCAGCAGCTTTTGGACAGGGGGCAACACCGGGGAGCTGTTTTTT.

The rearrangement uses TRBV7-2 and TRBJ1-2; perhaps TRBD1 as D (5 bases). The V gene's germline CDR1 is SGHTA and CDR2 FQGNSA. V was clipped by 4 bases and J by 8 bases, with 20 bases between them. This CDR3 has 15 residues. The CDR3 DNA reads as TGTGCCAGCAGCTCAGACCGCCGCAGGGTCGTGGGCTACACCTTC. It is translated as CASSSDRRRVVGYTF.

The chain links TRBV27 to TRBJ2-6; 10 positions agree with TRBD1. From germline, CDR1 is MNHEY and CDR2 SMNVEV (reference sequence). The CDR3 contains 18 residues. After removal of 5 bases from V and 0 bases from J, the junction contained 7 bases not matched to a gene. As DNA, the CDR3 is TGTGCCAGCAGTCTACGGACAGGGGGTTACTCTGGGGCCAACGTCCTGACTTTC. It specifies CASSLRTGGYSGANVLTF.

In DNA form, the CDR3 reads TGTGCCAGCAGCTTAGATAGTGGTACTTCCTACGAGCAGTACTTC. Protein sequence: CASSLDSGTSYEQYF. The rearrangement uses TRBV7-8 and TRBJ2-7; no clear D. V gave up 1 base and J gave up 1 base, with 11 bases separating them. Germline V gives CDR1 SGHVS, CDR2 FQNEAQ. This CDR3 spans 15 amino acids.

The chain carries TRBV9 and TRBJ2-2; TRBD2 matches at 7 bases. Germline V CDR1 and CDR2: SGDLS, YYNGEE. J lost 5 bases, V lost 0 bases, and 4 bases had no gene match. CDR3 length equals 15 residues. The DNA for the CDR3 is TGTGCCAGCAGCGTAGCGGGAGGCCCAACCGGGGAGCTGTTTTTT. It is translated as CASSVAGGPTGELFF.

The chain joins TRBV7-9 to TRBJ2-1; tentatively, D is TRBD1 (5 bases). Trimming pared 1 base from V and 0 bases from J, leaving 19 bases between. This CDR3 contains 19 residues. The germline gives CDR1 SEHNR, CDR2 FQNEAQ (reference sequence). In DNA, the CDR3 is TGTGCCAGCAGCTTAGTCAGGGTCCGAAAACTCGTCTCCTACAATGAGCAGTTCTTC. It codes for CASSLVRVRKLVSYNEQFF.

The rearrangement uses TRBV5-1 and TRBJ1-2, with 7 bases that match TRBD1. J gave up 2 bases and V 4 bases, and 11 bases lay outside the gene matches. The germline V gene encodes CDR1 SGHRS and CDR2 YFSETQ. The CDR3 totals 16 residues. The CDR3, as DNA: TGCGCCAGCAGCCCAGGGACAGCCTCGAGGAACTATGGCTACACCTTC. As protein: CASSPGTASRNYGYTF.

The rearrangement links TRBV13 to TRBJ2-5; a weak D match, TRBD2 (5 bases). This CDR3 is built from 16 residues. The germline V gene encodes CDR1 PRHDT and CDR2 FYEKMQ (reference sequence). V shed 0 bases and J shed 3 bases, with 14 bases lying between them. The DNA of the CDR3 is TGTGCCAGCAGCTTAGGCCGAGGGATCCTCAAAGAGACCCAGTACTTC. Amino acids: CASSLGRGILKETQYF.

The CDR3 DNA sequence: TGCGCCAGCACCCCGACAGGGGTAGAGACCCAGTACTTC. Translation gives CASTPTGVETQYF. The V call is TRBV5-1, the J call TRBJ2-5; 8 bases agree with TRBD1. From germline, CDR1 is SGHRS and CDR2 YFSETQ. J was trimmed by 4 bases and V by 6 bases; bases with no gene match: 5. This CDR3 is 13 amino acids long.

This clone appeared a few times. The V and J genes are TRBV7-2 and TRBJ2-7; no definite D call. The germline V gene has CDR1 SGHTA and CDR2 FQGNSA. Trimming left V 4 bases short and J 6 bases short, with 10 bases between. The CDR3 sequence is 12 residues long. The chain's CDR3 is CASSSPFGEQYF. CDR3 nucleotides: TGTGCCAGCAGCTCCCCTTTCGGCGAGCAGTACTTC.

The gene calls are TRBV4-2 and TRBJ1-2, with D possibly being TRBD1 (6 bases). The ends were cut back, 0 bases at V and 4 bases at J, with 18 bases in the middle. Per the germline V gene, CDR1 is LGHNA and CDR2 is YNFKEQ. The CDR3 runs 17 residues. The CDR3 DNA is TGTGCCAGCAGCCAAGACAGACAGGACCCAGGCCTCTATGGCTACACCTTC. Translation gives CASSQDRQDPGLYGYTF.

V usage is TRBV19 and J usage is TRBJ2-2; the match to TRBD2 covers 9 bases. The CDR3 is 19 residues long. The junction had 14 bases not matched to a gene; V was cut back by 6 bases and J by 0 bases. In germline, CDR1 is LNHDA, CDR2 SQIVND (reference sequence). CDR3 loop: CASSLSASGARTNTGELFF. CDR3 DNA: TGTGCCAGTAGCCTGAGCGCTAGCGGGGCGCGTACGAACACCGGGGAGCTGTTTTTT.

This chain links TRBV7-3 with TRBJ2-7; 8 nucleotides agree with TRBD2. V lost 5 bases and J lost 0; bases outside the gene matches: 6. Looked up from germline, CDR1 is SGHTA and CDR2 is FQGTGA. The length of the CDR3 is 15 residues. CDR3 protein: CASSPGAGGSYEQYF. In nucleotides, the CDR3 is TGTGCCAGCAGCCCCGGGGCGGGGGGCTCCTACGAGCAGTACTTC.

The CDR3: CASSQDGPLGFRVYEKLFF. CDR3 sequence (DNA): TGCGCCAGCAGCCAAGATGGGCCCCTTGGTTTCAGGGTTTATGAAAAACTGTTTTTT. The chain uses TRBV4-3 and TRBJ1-4; D is perhaps TRBD1 (5 bases). The V gene's germline CDR1 is LGHNA and CDR2 YSLEER. The CDR3 has 19 residues. V was trimmed by 0 bases and J by 6 bases, leaving 23 bases between them.

The chain carries TRBV6-5 and TRBJ1-3; weak D call: TRBD1 (6 bases). This CDR3 is 16 amino acids long. V shed 0 bases and J shed 0 bases, with 9 bases lying between them. CDR1 is MNHEY and CDR2 is SVGAGI in the germline V gene. CDR3 amino acids: CASSYSVGGSGNTIYF. The DNA of the CDR3 is TGTGCCAGCAGTTACTCGGTAGGGGGCTCTGGAAACACCATATATTTT.

This clone was observed a handful of times. The genes are TRBV29-1 and TRBJ2-5, with a possible D match to TRBD2 (5 bases). The CDR3 runs to 15 residues. Germline CDR1 and CDR2: SQVTM and ANQGSEA. Trimming cost V 2 bases and J 2 bases, with 15 bases left between them. CDR3 loop: CSVETYGMGQETQYF. CDR3 nucleotide sequence: TGCAGCGTTGAAACTTACGGGATGGGGCAAGAGACCCAGTACTTC.

This chain uses TRBV28 with TRBJ2-3; D call uncertain. V lost 8 bases and J 0 bases, leaving 12 bases between the germline ends. The V gene's germline CDR1 is MDHEN and CDR2 SYDVKM. The CDR3 covers 14 residues. The CDR3 protein is CASQDAVSTDTQYF. As DNA, the CDR3 is TGTGCCAGCCAAGACGCGGTTAGCACAGATACGCAGTATTTT.

CDR3 amino acids: CASQIETGETYEQYF. The CDR3 DNA sequence: TGTGCCAGCCAGATTGAAACAGGGGAAACCTACGAGCAGTACTTC. J is TRBJ2-7 and V is TRBV6-5; 7 bases match TRBD1. J lost 2 bases, V lost 8 bases, and 12 bases had no gene match. The germline V gene has CDR1 MNHEY and CDR2 SVGAGI. There are 15 residues in the CDR3.

The chain has TRBV10-3 and TRBJ2-7; TRBD1 aligns across 9 bases. Germline V gene sequence: CDR1 ENHRY, CDR2 SYGVKD. After removal of 3 bases from V and 5 bases from J, the junction contained 5 bases not matched to a gene. The CDR3 is 14 residues long. The DNA for the CDR3 is TGTGCCATCAGTGAAGGACAGGGGATCCACGAGCAGTACTTC. Translated, it gives CAISEGQGIHEQYF.

V gene TRBV5-6 combines with J gene TRBJ2-1, with 9 nucleotides matching TRBD2. This CDR3 spans 17 amino acids. Looked up from germline, CDR1 is SGHDT and CDR2 is YYEEEE. The V gene end was trimmed by 4 bases and the J gene end by 7 bases; junction bases not matched to a gene: 15. DNA of the CDR3: TGTGCCAGCAGCCTAGAGGTGGCGGGGGGGCCGTGGAATGAGCAGTTCTTC. Translating it yields CASSLEVAGGPWNEQFF. The full variable domain, its missing parts supplied by reference TRBV5-6 and TRBJ2-1, is DAGVTQSPTHLIKTRGQQVTLRCSPKSGHDTVSWYQQALGQGPQFIFQYYEEEERQRGNFPDRFSGHQFPNYSSELNVNALLLGDSALYLCASSLEVAGGPWNEQFFGPGTRLTVL.

V and J are TRBV12-5 and TRBJ1-4, with D unclear. The V gene's germline CDR1 is LGHNT and CDR2 FRNRAP. The CDR3 extends over 13 amino acids. Deletions cut 3 bases from V and 9 bases from J, with 11 bases between. CDR3 in DNA: TGTGCTAGTGGTTTTTACGGGTTTCAAAAACTGTTTTTT. Protein: CASGFYGFQKLFF.